The source of this T cell receptor beta chain is a study of cytomegalovirus exposure and HLA in healthy donors. In the study overall: Earlier, some 180 million T cells were analyzed, and fewer than 120 million unique TCR beta sequences were found among them. Regarding the study as a whole: Sequencing had likely introduced a cluster of highly shared sequence variants as an artifact. The study recorded 150 to 200 TCR beta chains that were cytomegalovirus-associated.

PCR primers comprised 60 Vbeta and 13 Jbeta primers. Sequencing used immunoSEQ multiplex PCR; TCRdb keeps in-frame clones, though not all of them. Of over 200,000 clones detected, approximately 80% appear once; the ten largest clones hold 0.58%. Points on this clone: Its cognate antigen is unknown.

This sequence was found in a woman aged 40 to 55 in good health and CMV-seronegative. The sample taken for sequencing was PBMCs.

The CDR3 DNA reads as TGCGCCAGCAGCTTAGGACAGGGGGCCTTGTCAAGGGCTGAAAAACTGTTTTTT. This codes for CASSLGQGALSRAEKLFF. The chain uses TRBV5-1 and TRBJ1-4; TRBD1 matches at 11 bases. Germline V lookup: CDR1 SGHRS, CDR2 YFSETQ. This CDR3 comprises 18 residues. Trimming cost V 2 bases and J 7 bases; bases outside gene matches: 13. The full variable domain, rest sourced from reference TRBV5-1 and TRBJ1-4, is KAGVTQTPRYLIKTRGQQVTLSCSPISGHRSVSWYQQTPGQGLQFLFEYFSETQRNKGNFPGRFSGRQFSNSRSEMNVSTLELGDSALYLCASSLGQGALSRAEKLFFGSGTQLSVL.